This is a list of T cell receptor beta chains from one sample in a study of CD8 T cells in Susac syndrome. TCRdb processed the immunoSEQ multiplex PCR reads anew with MiXCR; each CDR3 protein has one entry. The data contain some 190,000 distinct CDR3 sequences, around 93% of them seen just once; the ten biggest clones take up around 0.15%. The sequenced sample was CD4+ T cells from PBMCs. The receptors were sampled from a human donor with Susac syndrome. The conserved cysteine and the conserved F or W are not part of the CDR3 here. Clone sizes are given selectively: once, few, many, or a class where the clone is expanded.

V,size,CDR3
TRBV7-3,once,ASSPSGTSGMEDTQY
TRBV9,once,ASSVGAANTEAF
TRBV4-3,NA,ASSQGLGSGGETGNEQF
TRBV28,NA,ASRTGDRGNGYT
TRBV27,NA,ASSLYRGDNSPLH
TRBV5-1,NA,ASSLVAEVYGYT
TRBV27,NA,ASSRQGPSYNEQF
TRBV9,NA,ASSVAADSYNEQF
TRBV6-2/TRBV6-3,NA,ASSYPGTSGGRYNEQF
TRBV29-1,NA,SVGASPGAEAF
TRBV5-1,NA,ASSFTSGGGYEQY
TRBV5-4,once,ASSSPGQGYNSPLH
TRBV7-3,NA,ASSFGDSGANVLT
TRBV5-1,once,ASSLGIAGSETQY
TRBV4-1,NA,ASSPLAGGRDTQY
TRBV21-1,NA,ASSPPAPNYGYT
TRBV7-6,NA,ASSLNAGGTSTDTQY
TRBV30,NA,AWNRDRVTYNEQF
TRBV4-3,NA,ASSQGAAYGYT
TRBV5-1,NA,ASSLGGGSGETQY
TRBV7-3,once,ASSLEVAAYNEQF
TRBV20-1,NA,SAPTGGEDTQY
TRBV18,NA,ASSPPRDRSLAF
TRBV20-1,NA,SATDRADEKLF
TRBV29-1,once,SVGEGIRGYGYT
TRBV3-1,once,ASILTSGNTEAF
TRBV29-1,once,SVALGRLTYEQY
TRBV20-1,NA,SARPGGKEQY
TRBV27,NA,ASSLSGPMNTEAF
TRBV20-1,NA,SARDRQALRRNTEAF
TRBV20-1,NA,SARHRDSYNSPLH
TRBV9,NA,ASSVDQNTEAF
TRBV20-1,NA,SASGGDKETQY
TRBV15,NA,ATSRDRQGGTEAF
TRBV2,NA,ASRRGTNEKLF
TRBV20-1,NA,SARDGALGFPNTEAF
TRBV6-1,NA,ASSDKGWEDGHEQF
TRBV29-1,NA,SANGLGTSGGSVRNEQF
TRBV15,NA,ATSRDHRDKF
TRBV27,NA,ASSLMTGGASYNEQF
TRBV7-2,NA,ASSLSQSGANVLT
TRBV7-2,NA,ASSLKRLAGASSYEQY
TRBV5-1,NA,ASSAQVGSYNEQF
TRBV11-2,NA,ASSPLNLAQGGTQY
TRBV30,NA,AWSGLDTGELF
TRBV12-3/TRBV12-4,NA,ASSTIDPGQGGYT
TRBV24-1,NA,ATSDPSPAGIQDTQY
TRBV6-2/TRBV6-3,NA,ASGTEGRGSYEQY
TRBV15,NA,ATRADRASYNEQF
TRBV7-2,NA,ASSYSANYGYT
TRBV6-5,NA,ASRRTGGEAF
TRBV3-1,NA,ASSRRTGGNSPLH
TRBV4-2,NA,ASSQRDSNQPQH
TRBV20-1,NA,SASGQGTSSYNEQF